This entry is about one T cell receptor beta chain. Primers: 60 Vbeta forward and 13 Jbeta reverse. Libraries were prepared by immunoSEQ multiplex PCR; TCRdb keeps only in-frame clonotypes and omits some of them. Of some 250,000 clones in the sample, 82% are singletons; the top ten hold 5% to 6%. CDR1 and CDR2 (germline): LNHDA, SQIVND (reference sequence). The CDR3 extends over 13 amino acids. Trimming removed 3 bases from V and 11 bases from J, with 14 bases in between. The sample originates from a study of cytomegalovirus exposure and HLA in healthy donors. Sample: PBMCs. The chain joins TRBV19 to TRBJ2-1, with D unresolved. This clonotype originated in a woman aged 40-49 years in good health and CMV-seropositive. DNA of the CDR3: TGTGCCAGTAGTATGTCGCTAAACTATAAGCAGTTCTTC. It specifies CASSMSLNYKQFF. The complete variable domain, with remaining parts taken from reference TRBV19 and TRBJ2-1, reads DGGITQSPKYLFRKEGQNVTLSCEQNLNHDAMYWYRQDPGQGLRLIYYSQIVNDFQKGDIAEGYSVSREKKESFPLTVTSAQKNPTAFYLCASSMSLNYKQFFGPGTRLTVL.